This is a list of T cell receptor beta chains from one sample in a study of human T cells and chemical hapten exposure. MiXCR, run by TCRdb on the RACE reads, gives a single entry per CDR3 protein. In the table there are 130,000 or so distinct CDR3 sequences, roughly 9.5% of which are singletons. Sequencing was performed on whole blood. The origin of the receptors is a male donor in good health. Some clones in this sample may be carry-over from other donors' samples. Each CDR3 is given with its conserved first and last residue. The D gene is left open where the match is weak. Clone size is given for some rows only: seen once, a few or many times, or a class if the clone is expanded.

>few|TRBV20-1|.|TRBJ2-7
TGCAGTGCTAGAGCAGGTGATGGGAGTATCCCCTACGAGCAGTACTTC
CSARAGDGSIPYEQYF
>many|TRBV12-3/TRBV12-4|.|TRBJ2-7
TGTGCCAGCAGTTCGCCATCGAGAGGTTACTACGAGCAGTACTTC
CASSSPSRGYYEQYF
>few|TRBV2|.|TRBJ2-1
TGTGCCAGCAGTGAATGGGCTAGCGCCGACAATGAGCAGTTCTTC
CASSEWASADNEQFF
>few|TRBV10-3|.|TRBJ1-1
TGTGCCATCAGTGAGTCGACTCGGGTGGGGAAGACTGAAGCTTTCTTT
CAISESTRVGKTEAFF
>few|TRBV4-2|TRBD2|TRBJ2-7
TGTGCCAGCAGCCAAGAACTAGCGGGAGGCTACGAGCAGTACTTC
CASSQELAGGYEQYF
>few|TRBV2|TRBD1|TRBJ2-1
TGTGCCAGCAAACTTATGGGGACAGGGGAAGGCAATGAGCAGTTCTTC
CASKLMGTGEGNEQFF
>few|TRBV4-3|TRBD1|TRBJ1-3
TGCGCCAGCAGCCAAGATCGGACAGGGTTCGGAAACACCATATATTTT
CASSQDRTGFGNTIYF
>many|TRBV21-1|.|TRBJ1-2
TGTGCCAGCAGCAAACCGGGGGATGGGGACTATGGCTACACCTTC
CASSKPGDGDYGYTF
>.|TRBV12-3/TRBV12-4|.|TRBJ2-7
TGTGCCAGCAGCCCCGGGACATACAAGACCTACGAGCAGTACTTC
CASSPGTYKTYEQYF
>many|TRBV7-8|TRBD1|TRBJ2-7
TGTGCCAGCAGCTTCGGACAGGGAACTACCTACGAGCAGTACTTC
CASSFGQGTTYEQYF
>.|TRBV11-2|TRBD1|TRBJ2-4
TGTGCCAGCAGCTCCAGGGGGAAGAAGATCGACATTCAGTACTTC
CASSSRGKKIDIQYF
>.|TRBV5-1|TRBD1|TRBJ1-1
TGCGCCAGCAGCAGAGGGACAGGGGTTCCTGAAGCTTTCTTT
CASSRGTGVPEAFF
>.|TRBV25-1|TRBD1|TRBJ2-7
TGTGCCAGCAGTCACGGGACAGGGAGGTACGAGCAGTACTTC
CASSHGTGRYEQYF
>many|TRBV10-3|.|TRBJ2-3
TGTGCCATCAGTGAGGCGACAGTTTCGGATACGCAGTATTTT
CAISEATVSDTQYF
>many|TRBV5-1|.|TRBJ2-1
TGCGCCAGCAGCTTGGGCTCTCTTGGGAATAGTGAGCAGTTCTTC
CASSLGSLGNSEQFF
>.|TRBV6-2/TRBV6-3|TRBD1|TRBJ2-1
TGTGCCAGCAGTACGACAGGGCCAGGTGGTGAGCAGTTCTTC
CASSTTGPGGEQFF
>few|TRBV11-2|.|TRBJ1-2
TGTGCCAGCAGCTTAGGTCAGCCTTCAGGCTACACCTTC
CASSLGQPSGYTF
>few|TRBV7-9|.|TRBJ2-2
TGTGCCAGCAGCTCCCTTGGGGGTAACACCGGGGAGCTGTTTTTT
CASSSLGGNTGELFF
>few|TRBV14|.|TRBJ1-1
TGTGCCACCTCCGGACGGGCATCGGGTGAAGCTTTCTTT
CATSGRASGEAFF
>few|TRBV29-1|TRBD2|TRBJ2-3
TGCAGCGTTGGGACTAGCGGGGGAGCGGATACGCAGTATTTT
CSVGTSGGADTQYF
>.|TRBV27|TRBD2|TRBJ2-7
TGTGCCAGCAGTTCCCTAGCGGGTTACGAGCAGTACTTC
CASSSLAGYEQYF
>few|TRBV6-1|.|TRBJ2-3
TGTGCCAGCAGTGAAAGAGCGCAGGGCAGGAGCACAGATACGCAGTATTTT
CASSERAQGRSTDTQYF
>few|TRBV20-1|TRBD1|TRBJ2-2
TGCAGTGCTAGATCGGACAGGCTTCACCGGGAGCTGTTTTTT
CSARSDRLHRELFF
>many|TRBV29-1|TRBD2|TRBJ2-1
TGCAGCGTTTCCCGACTAGCGGAGAGGGATGAGCAGTTCTTC
CSVSRLAERDEQFF
>.|TRBV10-3|TRBD1|TRBJ2-7
TGTGCCATCAGCTTAACAGGGGACGAGCAGTACTTC
CAISLTGDEQYF
>.|TRBV4-3|.|TRBJ1-2
TGCGCCAGCAGCCAAGATTCAAGGACAGTCAGCTATGGCTACACCTTC
CASSQDSRTVSYGYTF
>many|TRBV6-2/TRBV6-3|.|TRBJ2-7
TGTGCCAGCAGTGGGTCGACTGTAAACTCCTACGAGCAGTACTTC
CASSGSTVNSYEQYF
>many|TRBV19|.|TRBJ1-4
TGTGCCAGTAGTATCAAGGACCAGGGCCTGGGAGGAAAACTGTTTTTT
CASSIKDQGLGGKLFF
>few|TRBV6-5|TRBD2|TRBJ2-1
TGTGCCAGCAGCCCCGAACTAGCGGGAGGGCCGGTTGAGCAGTTCTTC
CASSPELAGGPVEQFF
>.|TRBV29-1|.|TRBJ2-2
TGCAGCGTTGCCCTACAGGACAGCCCGTTTACCGGGGAGCTGTTTTTT
CSVALQDSPFTGELFF
>few|TRBV7-9|.|TRBJ2-1
TGTGCCAGCAGCTTACAGGGGAACGGTGTCGACAATGAGCAGTTCTTC
CASSLQGNGVDNEQFF
>few|TRBV5-1|.|TRBJ2-5
TGCGCCAGCAGCAACCAAGAGACCCAGTACTTC
CASSNQETQYF